Described below is a single TCR beta chain sequence and its context. Its antigen remains unidentified. No much larger clone exists at a distance of one base, and base qualities are not known. TCRbeta CDR3 regions were amplified from genomic DNA using the immunoSEQ Assay, a bias-controlled multiplex PCR. Under the source paper's analysis protocol: Within the assay, amplification of reference gene primers was used to estimate how many nucleated cells each sample contained. Sequence reads were collapsed and filtered to measure the absolute abundance of every unique TCRbeta CDR3 rearrangement. Productive Simpson clonality was computed per sample as the square root of Simpson's diversity index over productive rearrangements. In its TCRdb copy, this immuneACCESS table keeps in-frame sequences only and misses some clones. Where compared with another copy, unresolved V genes explain less than half of these, and the others have no known cause. V and J calls plus clone size are reproduced from that table; the DNA served to infer D and trimming. This sample comprises about 140,000 clones, just under 80% of them detected only once. Less than 2.5% of the sample belongs to the ten largest clones.

The data derive from a study of blood T cell repertoires in COVID-19 (dated by TCRdb to 2020 to 2021). Some background on the complete study: Collaborator samples came from the United States, Italy and Spain and covered acute and convalescent phases of COVID-19. The material from the prospective study consisted of cDNA or gDNA derived from T cells, B-cell-depleted T cells, or PBMCs. Subjects who had been exposed to COVID-19, were actively infected with it, or had recovered from it provided the deeply sampled blood TCRbeta repertoires that made up the dataset. The repertoires were released in a freely available public database meant as a resource for research on the immune response to SARS-CoV-2. Samples were obtained from the ongoing ImmuneRACE study (first 160 participants) and from approximately 1,200 subjects provided by 6 global collaborators. A de-identified subject ID, COVID-19 status, age in years and sex were almost always included in the sample metadata. Where available, HLA class I and class II types were taken from metadata supplied by the sample provider and were not determined by assay-based typing. The paper as a whole reports these results and caveats: Clinical and demographic metadata were provided uncurated, with the amount varying by source and participant.

Each collaborating institution followed its own protocols to collect whole blood in K2EDTA tubes. For TCRbeta analysis, collaborators shipped samples in one of three forms: frozen whole blood, isolated PBMCs, or DNA extracted from either of those sample types. Taken from cysteine to phenylalanine, the CDR3 has 16 residues. The retained sequence is limited to the CDR3, 48 bases, with the frame set at the first base. V gives up 4 bases and J gives up 6 bases, and the segment between their germline ends measures 21 bases. Looking up the germline V gene (reference sequence) yields CDR1 MNHEY and CDR2 SMNVEV.

Specimen: peripheral blood. The clonotype comes from a woman between 55 and 75 years old with acute or convalescent COVID-19. In this chain, TRBV27 is recombined with TRBJ1-1; the best D guess is TRBD1, with 6 bases matching. The nucleotide sequence reads as follows: TGTGCCAGCAGTTCGGGGGGCCAAGGCGTGTTCGCTGAAGCTTTCTTT. Its product reads: CASSSGGQGVFAEAFF.